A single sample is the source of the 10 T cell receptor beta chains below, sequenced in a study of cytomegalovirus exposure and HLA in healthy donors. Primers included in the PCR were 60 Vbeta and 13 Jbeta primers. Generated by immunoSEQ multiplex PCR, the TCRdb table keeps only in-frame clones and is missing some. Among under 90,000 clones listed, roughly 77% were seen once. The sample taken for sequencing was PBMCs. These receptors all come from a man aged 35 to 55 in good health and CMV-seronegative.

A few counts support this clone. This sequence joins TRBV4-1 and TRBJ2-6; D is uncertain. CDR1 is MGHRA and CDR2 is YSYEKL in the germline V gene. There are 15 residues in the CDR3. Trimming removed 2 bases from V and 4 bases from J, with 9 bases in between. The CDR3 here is CASSQFYAGANVLTF. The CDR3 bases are TGCGCCAGCAGCCAATTCTACGCGGGGGCCAACGTCCTGACTTTC.

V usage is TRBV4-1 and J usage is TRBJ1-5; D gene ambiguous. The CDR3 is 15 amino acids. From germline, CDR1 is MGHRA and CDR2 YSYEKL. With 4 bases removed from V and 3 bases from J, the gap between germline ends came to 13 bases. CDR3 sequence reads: CASSPTEVSNQPQHF. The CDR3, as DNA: TGCGCCAGCAGCCCTACGGAGGTGTCCAATCAGCCCCAGCATTTT.

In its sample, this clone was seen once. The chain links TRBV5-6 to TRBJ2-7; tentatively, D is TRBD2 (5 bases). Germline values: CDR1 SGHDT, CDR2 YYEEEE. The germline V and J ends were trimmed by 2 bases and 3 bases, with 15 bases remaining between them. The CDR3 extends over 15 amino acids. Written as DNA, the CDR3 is TGTGCCAGCAGCTTTATGAATTCCGACTACTACGAGCAGTACTTC. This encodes CASSFMNSDYYEQYF.

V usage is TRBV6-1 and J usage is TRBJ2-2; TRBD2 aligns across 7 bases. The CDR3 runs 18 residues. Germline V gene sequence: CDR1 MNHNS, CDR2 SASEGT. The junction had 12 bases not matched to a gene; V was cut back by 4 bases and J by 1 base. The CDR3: CASSAASSGGWNTGELFF. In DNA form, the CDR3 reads TGTGCCAGCAGTGCGGCTTCTTCGGGGGGATGGAACACCGGGGAGCTGTTTTTT.

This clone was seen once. This CDR3 is CASSHPGTSGDTQYF. The DNA for the CDR3 is TGTGCCAGCAGTCACCCCGGGACTAGCGGAGATACGCAGTATTTT. The chain carries TRBV28 and TRBJ2-3, with 11 bases identical to TRBD2. Germline values: CDR1 MDHEN, CDR2 SYDVKM. Trimming at V came to 5 bases and at J to 5 bases, leaving 6 bases not matched to a gene. This CDR3 has 15 residues.

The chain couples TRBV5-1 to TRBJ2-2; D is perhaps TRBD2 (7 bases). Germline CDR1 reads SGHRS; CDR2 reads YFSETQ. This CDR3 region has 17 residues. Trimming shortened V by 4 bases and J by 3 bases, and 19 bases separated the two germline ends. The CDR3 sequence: CASSPGALREYTGELFF. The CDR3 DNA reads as TGCGCCAGCAGCCCGGGGGCCTTGCGGGAGTACACCGGGGAGCTGTTTTTT.

The CDR3 DNA sequence: TGTGCCAGCAGACTAAACAGGGACGAGCAGTACTTC. The encoded protein is CASRLNRDEQYF. The chain uses TRBV2 and TRBJ2-7; TRBD1 is a possible D gene (6 bases). There are 12 residues in the CDR3. Germline values: CDR1 SNHLY, CDR2 FYNNEI. V shed 6 bases and J shed 5 bases, with 11 bases lying between them. Supplemented by reference TRBV2 and TRBJ2-7, the full variable domain reads EPEVTQTPSHQVTQMGQEVILRCVPISNHLYFYWYRQILGQKVEFLVSFYNNEISEKSEIFDDQFSVERPDGSNFTLKIRSTKLEDSAMYFCASRLNRDEQYFGPGTRLTVT.

CDR3 sequence reads: CASSFTGLGNTIYF. The CDR3 nucleotides are TGTGCCAGCAGTTTTACAGGGCTTGGAAACACCATATATTTT. This rearrangement joins TRBV27 to TRBJ1-3, with D perhaps TRBD1 (6 bases). V dropped 3 bases and J dropped 3 bases, with 9 bases sitting between them. The CDR3 extends over 14 amino acids. CDR1 and CDR2 from the germline V gene are MNHEY and SMNVEV (reference sequence).

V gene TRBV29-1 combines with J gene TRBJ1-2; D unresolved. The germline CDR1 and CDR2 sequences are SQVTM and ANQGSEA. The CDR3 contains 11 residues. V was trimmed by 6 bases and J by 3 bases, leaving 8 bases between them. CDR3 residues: CSVRGDYGYTF. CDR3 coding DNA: TGCAGCGTCCGGGGTGACTATGGCTACACCTTC.

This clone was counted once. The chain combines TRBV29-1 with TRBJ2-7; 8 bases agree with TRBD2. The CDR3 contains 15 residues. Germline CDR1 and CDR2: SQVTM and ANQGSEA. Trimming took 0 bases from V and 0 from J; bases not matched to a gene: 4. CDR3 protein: CSVEDLLAGSYEQYF. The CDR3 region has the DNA TGCAGCGTTGAAGATCTGCTAGCGGGCTCCTACGAGCAGTACTTC.